The T cell receptor beta chain described here comes from a study of beta chain features in type 1 diabetes. Across the whole study: Taken together, all samples contributed more than 90,000,000 examined sorted cells. General study points: Among patients with Type 1 diabetes, TCRB CDR3s were moderately but significantly shorter in every one of the four CD4+ subsets. PCR might show a preference for shorter templates, equally across patients and controls. Cells carrying high TCR expression could end up over-represented when cDNA is sequenced. TCRB repertoires of naive, central memory and Treg cells appeared more similar among patients than among healthy donors.

Comments on this clone: Its target is not known.

The CDR3 covers 15 residues. Germline-derived CDR1 and CDR2 are LNHNV and YYDKDF (reference sequence). V was pared by 0 bases and J by 3 bases, with 5 bases of the junction left unmatched. Reverse transcribing all isolated RNA meant expressed TCRB transcripts were sequenced. TCRdb's table, derived via immunoSEQ multiplex PCR, lists solely in-frame clones and lacks some. The sample includes some 150,000 clones, approximately 9.1% of them seen just once. The gene calls are TRBV15 and TRBJ2-7, with 7 positions matching TRBD2. The sequenced sample was central memory CD4+ T cells from blood. The source of this sequence is a woman between 25 and 40 years old with type 1 diabetes. In nucleotides, the CDR3 is TGTGCCACCAGCAGAGACACGGGAGGAGGCTACGAGCAGTACTTC. This codes for CATSRDTGGGYEQYF.